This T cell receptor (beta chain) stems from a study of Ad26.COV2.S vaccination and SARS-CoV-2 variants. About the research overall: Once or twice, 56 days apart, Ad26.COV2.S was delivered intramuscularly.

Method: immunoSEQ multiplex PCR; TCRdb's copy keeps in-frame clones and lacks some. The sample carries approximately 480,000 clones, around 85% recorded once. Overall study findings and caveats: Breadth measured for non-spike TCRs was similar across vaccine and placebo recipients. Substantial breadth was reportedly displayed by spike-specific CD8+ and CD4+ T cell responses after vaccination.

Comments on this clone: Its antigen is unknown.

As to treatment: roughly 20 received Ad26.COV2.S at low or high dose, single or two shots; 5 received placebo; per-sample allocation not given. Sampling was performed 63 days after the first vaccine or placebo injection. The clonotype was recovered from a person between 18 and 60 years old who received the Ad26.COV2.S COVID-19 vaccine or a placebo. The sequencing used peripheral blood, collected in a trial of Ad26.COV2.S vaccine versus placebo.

The CDR3 DNA follows: TGCGCCAGCAGCTTGGGGACAGGGCTTGGCTCCTACGAGCAGTACTTC. Its translation: CASSLGTGLGSYEQYF. The genes are TRBV5-1 and TRBJ2-7; TRBD1 agrees at 8 bases. After removal of 0 bases from V and 0 bases from J, the junction contained 5 bases not matched to a gene. The CDR3 sequence is 16 residues long. The germline V gene encodes CDR1 SGHRS and CDR2 YFSETQ.